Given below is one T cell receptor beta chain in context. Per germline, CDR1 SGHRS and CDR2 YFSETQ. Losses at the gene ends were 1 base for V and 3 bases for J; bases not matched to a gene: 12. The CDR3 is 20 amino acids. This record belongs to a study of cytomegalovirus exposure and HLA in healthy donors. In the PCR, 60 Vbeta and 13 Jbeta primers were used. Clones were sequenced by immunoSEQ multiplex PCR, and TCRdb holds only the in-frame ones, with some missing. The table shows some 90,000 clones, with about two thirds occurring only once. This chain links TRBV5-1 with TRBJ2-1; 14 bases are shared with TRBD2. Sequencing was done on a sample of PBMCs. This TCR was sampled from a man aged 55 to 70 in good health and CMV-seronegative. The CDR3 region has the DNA TGCGCCAGCAGCTTGCCCGGACTAGCGGGAGGTGGGAGGGGCTACAATGAGCAGTTCTTC. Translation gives CASSLPGLAGGGRGYNEQFF.